This T cell receptor beta chain came from a study of blood T cells in healthy people across ages. V shed 0 bases and J 6 bases; nucleotides not matched to a gene: 11. This CDR3 has 18 amino acids. Germline values: CDR1 LGHDT, CDR2 YNNKEL (reference sequence). This clonotype occurred a few times. Its antigen remains unidentified. Study observations and caveats: Across the age range, TCR beta diversity per million T cells fell in a roughly linear way.

For the second PCR, which ran for about 7 to 11 cycles, a sample-barcoded 5' primer and a J-beta primer mix were used. TCRdb itself ran the 5' RACE reads through MiXCR, one entry per CDR3 protein. The sample records around 790,000 distinct CDR3 sequences, roughly 44% being singletons. This chain connects TRBV3-1 to TRBJ2-1; TRBD2 aligns across 10 bases. The sample taken for sequencing was blood. The TCR originated in a man aged 60 to 75 in good health. CDR3 DNA: TGTGCCAGCAGCCAAGAATATCGCGCTAGCGGGGGACTCAATGAGCAGTTCTTC. This codes for CASSQEYRASGGLNEQFF.